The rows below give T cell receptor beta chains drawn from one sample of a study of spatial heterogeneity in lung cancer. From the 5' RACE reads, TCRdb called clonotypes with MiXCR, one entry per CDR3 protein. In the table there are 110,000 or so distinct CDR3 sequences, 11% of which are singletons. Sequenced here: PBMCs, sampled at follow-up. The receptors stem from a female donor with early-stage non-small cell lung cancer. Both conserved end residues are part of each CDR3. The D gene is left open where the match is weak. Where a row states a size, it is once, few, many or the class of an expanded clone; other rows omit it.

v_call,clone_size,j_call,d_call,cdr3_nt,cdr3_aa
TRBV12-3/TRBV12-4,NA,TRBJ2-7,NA,TGTGCCAGCAGTTTATTGATGGGACCCTACGAGCAGTACTTC,CASSLLMGPYEQYF
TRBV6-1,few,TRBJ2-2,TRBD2,TGTGCCAGCAGGGGGACTAGCGGGACGACCGGGGAGCTGTTTTTT,CASRGTSGTTGELFF
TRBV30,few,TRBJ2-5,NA,TGTGCCTGGAGTGTATCTCTCCAAGAGACCCAGTACTTC,CAWSVSLQETQYF
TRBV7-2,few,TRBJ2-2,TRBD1,TGTGCCAGCAGCTTACAGGGACAGGGAAGATCCGGGGAGCTGTTTTTT,CASSLQGQGRSGELFF
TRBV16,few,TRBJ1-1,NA,TGTGCCAGCAGCCATGGACAGAACATGAACACTGAAGCTTTCTTT,CASSHGQNMNTEAFF
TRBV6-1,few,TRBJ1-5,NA,TGTGCCAGCAGTGAATACCCAGGGCTAAGGAATCAGCCCCAGCATTTT,CASSEYPGLRNQPQHF
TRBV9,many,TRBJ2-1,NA,TGTGCCAGCAGCGTAGAGGTAGAAGGTGAGCAGTTCTTC,CASSVEVEGEQFF
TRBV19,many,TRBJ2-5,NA,TGTGCCAGTAGTGGGCTAGCCAGCCTCCAAGAGACCCAGTACTTC,CASSGLASLQETQYF
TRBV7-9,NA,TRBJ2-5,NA,TGTGCCAGCAGCATAGAGGGAGTAGGGGCCTCCAAGGAGACCCAGTACTTC,CASSIEGVGASKETQYF
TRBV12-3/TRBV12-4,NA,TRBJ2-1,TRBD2,TGTGCCAGCACTACAGCGGGAGGATTTTACAATGAGCAGTTCTTC,CASTTAGGFYNEQFF
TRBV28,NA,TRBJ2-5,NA,TGTGCCAGCGGAGCGAGGGCAGGGGTACAAGAGACCCAGTACTTC,CASGARAGVQETQYF
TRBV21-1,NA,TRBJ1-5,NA,TGTGCCAGCAGCAAAAAGGGGGACAGGGTAGGAAATCAGCCCCAGCATTTT,CASSKKGDRVGNQPQHF
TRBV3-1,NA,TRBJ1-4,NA,TGTGCCAGCAGCCAAGAGAATGAAAAACTGTTTTTT,CASSQENEKLFF
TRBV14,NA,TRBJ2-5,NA,TGTGCCAGCAGCCGGACAGTGGAGACCCAGTACTTC,CASSRTVETQYF
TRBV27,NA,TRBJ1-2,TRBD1,TGTGCCAGCAGTCCCGGGACAGGGGCCACTAACTATGGCTACACCTTC,CASSPGTGATNYGYTF
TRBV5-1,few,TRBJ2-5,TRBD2,TGCGCCAGCACCATACGCCAGCGGGAGTTCTCGGAGACCCAGTACTTC,CASTIRQREFSETQYF
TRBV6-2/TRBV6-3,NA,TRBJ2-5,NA,TGTGCCAGCAGTGGGACCGGTAAAGGGACCCAGTACTTC,CASSGTGKGTQYF
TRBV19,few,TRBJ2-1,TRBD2,TGTGCCAGTAGTATAGTGGGACTAGCGGGTGACAATGAGCAGTTCTTC,CASSIVGLAGDNEQFF
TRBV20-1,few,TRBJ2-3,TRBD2,TGCAGTGCTCGCACGTGGGAGGGCGGAGATACGCAGTATTTT,CSARTWEGGDTQYF
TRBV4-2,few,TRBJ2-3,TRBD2,TGTGCCAGCAGAAGAGGGACTAGCGGGCTCACAGATACGCAGTATTTT,CASRRGTSGLTDTQYF
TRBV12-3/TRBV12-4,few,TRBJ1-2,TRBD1,TGTGCCAGCAGTCCAGCCGGGACAGGGGGCATGCATGGCTACACCTTC,CASSPAGTGGMHGYTF
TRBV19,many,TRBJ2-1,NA,TGTGCCAGTAGTCGAGGGGCCTCCAATGAGCAGTTCTTC,CASSRGASNEQFF
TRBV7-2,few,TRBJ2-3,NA,TGTGCCAGCAGCTTAGCTAGCGGATACACAGATACGCAGTATTTT,CASSLASGYTDTQYF
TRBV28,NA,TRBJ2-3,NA,TGTGCCAGCAGCTCCTACCGGGACCTATCCACAGATACGCAGTATTTT,CASSSYRDLSTDTQYF
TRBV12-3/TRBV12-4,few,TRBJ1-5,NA,TGTGCCAGCAGTCCCGACAGATATAGCAATCAGCCCCAGCATTTT,CASSPDRYSNQPQHF
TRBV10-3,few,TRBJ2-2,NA,TGTGCCATCAGAGGGAACACCGGGGAGCTGTTTTTT,CAIRGNTGELFF
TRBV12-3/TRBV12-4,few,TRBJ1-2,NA,TGTGCCAGCAGCCAGCAGTCCAGCTACACCTTC,CASSQQSSYTF
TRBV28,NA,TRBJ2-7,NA,TGTGCCAGCAGTTCTACTCCCTCCTACGAGCAGTACTTC,CASSSTPSYEQYF
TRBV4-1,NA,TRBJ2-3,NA,TGCGCTCTAGGGGAGGGGGAGAATACGCAGTATTTT,CALGEGENTQYF
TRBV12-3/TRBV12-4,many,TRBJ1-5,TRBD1,TGTGCCAGCAGTCCGGGACAGGGGGCGCGGAATCAGCCCCAGCATTTT,CASSPGQGARNQPQHF
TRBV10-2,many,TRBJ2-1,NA,TGCGCCAGCTCCGGCCCGGCGAGCTCCTACAATGAGCAGTTCTTC,CASSGPASSYNEQFF
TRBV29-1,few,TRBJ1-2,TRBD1,TGCAGCGTTGTCGAACAGGGGGACTATGGCTACACCTTC,CSVVEQGDYGYTF
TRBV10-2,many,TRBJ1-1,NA,TGCGCCAGCATAAAGGGGGGGAACACTGAAGCTTTCTTT,CASIKGGNTEAFF
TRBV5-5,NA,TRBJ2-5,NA,TGTGCCAGCAGCTTACTACAACAGCGAGAGACCCAGTACTTC,CASSLLQQRETQYF
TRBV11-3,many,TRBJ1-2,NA,TGTGCCAGCAGCTTAGAAAGAACGGCCGAACCCTTCTATGGCTACACCTTC,CASSLERTAEPFYGYTF
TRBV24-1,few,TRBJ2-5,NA,TGTGCCACCAGTGAGCGGGGACTCCAAGAGACCCAGTACTTC,CATSERGLQETQYF
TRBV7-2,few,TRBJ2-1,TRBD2,TGTGCCAGCAGCTCTAGCGGGAGGCTCAATGAGCAGTTCTTC,CASSSSGRLNEQFF
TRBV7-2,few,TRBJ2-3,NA,TGTGCCAGCAGCCCGCCAGGACTACTCCGCACAGATACGCAGTATTTT,CASSPPGLLRTDTQYF
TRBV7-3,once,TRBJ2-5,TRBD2,TGTGCCAGCAGCTTTGGGGGACTAGCGGGAGGACAAGAGACCCAGTACTTC,CASSFGGLAGGQETQYF
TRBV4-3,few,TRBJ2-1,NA,TGCGCCAGCAGCCAAGGCGCTTTCGATAACAATGAGCAGTTCTTC,CASSQGAFDNNEQFF
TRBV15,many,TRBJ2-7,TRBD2,TGTGCCACCAGCAAAGAAGCGGGAGGATCCGAAGAGCAGTACTTC,CATSKEAGGSEEQYF
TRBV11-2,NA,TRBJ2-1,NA,TGTGCCAGCAGCTTAGCGGATGGACAGCCCTACAATGAGCAGTTCTTC,CASSLADGQPYNEQFF
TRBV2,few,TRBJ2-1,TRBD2,TGTGCCAGCAGTGACCAACTAGCGGGAGATTACAATGAGCAGTTCTTC,CASSDQLAGDYNEQFF
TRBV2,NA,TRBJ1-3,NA,TGTGCCAGCAACCCTCGTCGGGGCTCTGGAAACACCATATATTTT,CASNPRRGSGNTIYF
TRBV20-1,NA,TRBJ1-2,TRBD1,TGCAGTGCTTCAACAGGGGTTCATGGCTACACCTTC,CSASTGVHGYTF
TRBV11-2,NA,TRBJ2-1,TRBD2,TGTGCCAGCAGCCTCCGCTGGACTAGCGGTAATGAGCAGTTCTTC,CASSLRWTSGNEQFF
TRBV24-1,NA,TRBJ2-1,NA,TGTGCCACCAGTGATTTTCAGATCGGTGAGCAGTTCTTC,CATSDFQIGEQFF
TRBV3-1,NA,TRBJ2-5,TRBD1,TGTGCCAGCAGCCAAAGGACAGGGGGCTTAGAGACCCAGTACTTC,CASSQRTGGLETQYF
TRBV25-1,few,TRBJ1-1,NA,TGTGCCAGCAGTGAACCCGGGGCAATGAACACTGAAGCTTTCTTT,CASSEPGAMNTEAFF
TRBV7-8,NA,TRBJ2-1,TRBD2,TGTGCCAGCAGCTCAGCTGGAGTAGCGGGAGTCTGGGGTGAGCAGTTCTTC,CASSSAGVAGVWGEQFF
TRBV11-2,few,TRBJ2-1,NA,TGTGCCAGCAGTTGGGGCCCCAATGAGCAGTTCTTC,CASSWGPNEQFF
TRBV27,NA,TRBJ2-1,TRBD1,TGTGCCAGCATGACGGACAGGGGTAACAATGAGCAGTTCTTC,CASMTDRGNNEQFF
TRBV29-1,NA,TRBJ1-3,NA,TGCAGCGTTGAGGACAGTATGAGAAACACCATATATTTT,CSVEDSMRNTIYF